The 4 T cell receptor beta chains given below trace back to one sample, sequenced in a study of CD8+ T cells in alopecia areata. RNA was isolated and reverse transcribed to cDNA, the sequencing template. The protocol was immunoSEQ multiplex PCR, while the TCRdb copy is restricted to in-frame clones and leaves out a portion. This sample has roughly 220,000 clones, with approximately 70% found just once. Treatment of the sample: oral pan-JAK inhibitor, 5-10 mg twice daily. This specimen was CD4+ T cells sorted from blood, taken around week 44, from a patient treated with tofacitinib. The receptor set was obtained from a human donor with alopecia areata.

The rearrangement uses TRBV4-3 and TRBJ1-4; 8 bases line up with TRBD1. CDR3 length: 16 residues. The V segment lost 1 base and the J segment 7 bases; nucleotides outside the gene matches: 8. The germline gives CDR1 LGHNA, CDR2 YSLEER. CDR3 bases: TGCGCCAGCAGCCAAGTGGGGGACAGGATTCGTGAAAAACTGTTTTTT. Its protein product is CASSQVGDRIREKLFF.

This clone has a handful of counts. V usage is TRBV29-1 and J usage is TRBJ2-3; D not certain. Trimming took off 8 bases at V and 6 bases at J, with 15 bases between the two ends. The CDR3 extends over 12 amino acids. The germline gives CDR1 SQVTM, CDR2 ANQGSEA. The CDR3 reads CSTTSRADTQYF. The DNA of the CDR3 is TGCAGCACGACATCTAGGGCGGATACGCAGTATTTT.

The rearrangement links TRBV2 to TRBJ2-7, with D possibly being TRBD2 (7 bases). Trimming left V 4 bases short and J 7 bases short, with 17 bases between. CDR1 SNHLY and CDR2 FYNNEI come from the germline V gene. The CDR3 totals 14 residues. The CDR3 sequence: CASSVGGRREEQYF. CDR3 bases: TGTGCCAGCAGTGTGGGGGGGCGCAGAGAAGAGCAGTACTTC.

The V and J genes are TRBV11-3 and TRBJ1-1, with a weak D call TRBD1 (5 bases). V lost 3 bases to trimming and J lost 1 base, with 12 bases between them. Germline values: CDR1 SGHNT, CDR2 YENEEA. This CDR3 comprises 15 residues. Here the CDR3 reads CASSLRQTKNTEAFF. In DNA, the CDR3 is TGTGCCAGCAGCTTGCGACAGACTAAGAACACTGAAGCTTTCTTT.